This TCR beta chain was profiled in a study of shared clonotypes between healthy human individuals. V gave up 4 bases and J gave up 6 bases, with 10 bases separating them. This CDR3 has 13 residues. CDR1 is MDHEN, CDR2 SYDVKM, per germline. Genomic DNA from each subset was divided evenly over several immunoSEQ plates. Clones were read by immunoSEQ multiplex PCR, and TCRdb kept only the in-frame ones, dropping some. Seen here are some 2.3 million clones, approximately 95% observed once, and the top ten hold 0.39%. To note about this clone: What it recognizes is unknown.

Caucasian adults residing in Nashville, Tennessee made up all the donors. Study-wide points: For naive CD4 cells, roughly 5% of clonotypes were shared across a handful of donors. Depth of sequencing was expected to influence donor clonotype sharing.

The sequenced sample consisted of naive CD4+ T cells from PBMCs. This sample's subset: CD45RA+ positively selected. The chain recombines TRBV28 with TRBJ2-4, with D unclear. This TCR came from a man younger than 35 in good health. Some clones in this sample may be carry-over from other donors' samples. This CDR3 is CASSSHRTNIQYF. CDR3 DNA sequence: TGTGCCAGCAGTTCCCACCGCACAAACATTCAGTACTTC. Drawing the rest from reference TRBV28 and TRBJ2-4, the complete variable domain is DVKVTQSSRYLVKRTGEKVFLECVQDMDHENMFWYRQDPGLGLRLIYFSYDVKMKEKGDIPEGYSVSREKKERFSLILESASTNQTSMYLCASSSHRTNIQYFGAGTRLSVL.